This passage covers 18 T cell receptor beta chains from one sample sequenced in a study of beta chain features in type 1 diabetes (dated by TCRdb to between 2018 and 2020). Library preparation was by the immunoSEQ multiplex PCR assay. The entire amount of isolated RNA was reverse transcribed using the High Capacity cDNA Reverse Transcription Kit, so the sequenced TCRB transcripts were expressed ones. Entries here come from immuneACCESS through TCRdb and include only in-frame sequences with V and J called. Some clones fail to appear in such tables; in the studies checked, an unresolved V gene covers under half of the shortfall, and the cause of the remainder is unknown. A total of around 300,000 clones appear in this sample, approximately 14% of them only once. The top ten hold over 5.5% of the sample. Sequencing was carried out using central memory CD4+ T cells from blood. The receptor source for this set is a man aged 25 to 40 in good health.

The rearrangement uses TRBV6-6 and TRBJ2-5; no clear D. Germline CDR1 is MNHNY and CDR2 is SVGAGI (reference sequence). This CDR3 comprises 12 residues. The ends were cut back, 2 bases at V and 2 bases at J, with 3 bases in the middle. CDR3 amino acids: CASSYGQETQYF. As DNA, the CDR3 is TGTGCCAGCAGTTACGGACAAGAGACCCAGTACTTC.

This clone occurred many times. The chain links TRBV2 to TRBJ2-3, with no clear D. V lost 1 base and J lost 4, with 6 bases in between. Germline CDR1 is SNHLY and CDR2 is FYNNEI. This CDR3 is 13 amino acids long. The CDR3 reads CASSEGAADTQYF. DNA for the CDR3: TGTGCCAGCAGTGAAGGGGCAGCAGATACGCAGTATTTT.

This clone has just a few counts. The genes are TRBV7-2 and TRBJ1-2; no definite D call. The CDR3 contains 12 residues. The V and J ends lost 5 bases and 7 bases respectively, with 11 bases between them. Germline loops: CDR1 SGHTA, CDR2 FQGNSA. The CDR3 loop reads CASSRTGGGYTF. In nucleotides, the CDR3 is TGTGCCAGCAGCCGGACTGGAGGTGGCTACACCTTC.

This clone was detected many times. The rearrangement uses TRBV27 and TRBJ2-3; D is uncertain. V shed 6 bases and J shed 8 bases, with 15 bases lying between them. The CDR3 runs 13 residues. Germline CDR1 MNHEY, CDR2 SMNVEV (reference sequence). DNA for the CDR3: TGTGCCAGCAGACTCAAAAACTCGGTTACGCAGTATTTT. It codes for CASRLKNSVTQYF.

This CDR3 is CASMRQGGYGYTF. The CDR3 nucleotides read TGTGCCAGCATGCGACAGGGCGGCTATGGCTACACCTTC. The V call is TRBV6-6, the J call TRBJ1-2; TRBD1 agrees at 7 bases. This CDR3 has 13 amino acids. With 7 bases clipped from V and 4 bases from J, the junction kept 6 bases outside the gene matches. Germline assignment: CDR1 MNHNY and CDR2 SVGAGI (reference sequence).

The chain links TRBV9 to TRBJ1-6; no reliable D call. V lost 4 bases, J lost 10 bases, and 24 bases lay in between. Per the germline V gene, CDR1 is SGDLS and CDR2 is YYNGEE. The CDR3 is 17 amino acids. The DNA of the CDR3 is TGTGCCAGCAGCCAAGGTGGAGGCACGAGCGTCGGATCACCCCTCCACTTT. It is translated as CASSQGGGTSVGSPLHF.

This sequence joins TRBV29-1 and TRBJ1-5; 9 positions match TRBD1. V shed 6 bases and J 4 bases; nucleotides not matched to a gene: 10. This CDR3 spans 15 amino acids. Germline assignment: CDR1 SQVTM and CDR2 ANQGSEA. The CDR3 DNA reads TGCAGCGTGACTGAAACAGGGGGCGGAAATCAGCCCCAGCATTTT. Translated, it gives CSVTETGGGNQPQHF.

The chain links TRBV5-6 to TRBJ2-1, with D maybe TRBD1 (6 bases). This CDR3 comprises 15 residues. Trimming shortened V by 4 bases and J by 8 bases, and 19 bases separated the two germline ends. Germline V gene lookup returns CDR1 SGHDT and CDR2 YYEEEE. The CDR3 DNA is TGTGCCAGCAGCCCCCTCCTACAGGGTTTCGATGAGCAGTTCTTC. This codes for CASSPLLQGFDEQFF.

This clone was found many times. V gene TRBV7-9 combines with J gene TRBJ1-1; D may be TRBD1 (6 bases). The V gene's germline CDR1 is SEHNR and CDR2 FQNEAQ (reference sequence). Trimming shortened V by 5 bases and J by 0 bases, and 16 bases separated the two germline ends. The CDR3 has 16 residues. The CDR3 region has the DNA TGTGCCAGCAGCCAAAAACCGGGACAAATGAACACTGAAGCTTTCTTT. Translation: CASSQKPGQMNTEAFF.

Comment on this clone: This sample includes further DNA sequences coding for the same CDR3. The rearrangement joins TRBV7-9 to TRBJ2-2; 9 nucleotides agree with TRBD2. Germline V gene sequence: CDR1 SEHNR, CDR2 FQNEAQ (reference sequence). The CDR3 extends over 15 amino acids. V trimming: 1 base; J trimming: 5 bases; junction bases outside the gene matches: 2. The CDR3 sequence is CASSLVSGRTGELFF. The CDR3 DNA reads TGTGCCAGCAGCTTAGTGAGCGGGAGGACCGGGGAGCTGTTTTTT.

This clone showed up just a few times. The V gene is TRBV5-4, the J gene TRBJ1-1; 10 positions agree with TRBD1. Germline lookup yields CDR1 SGHNT and CDR2 YYREEE (reference sequence). The V gene end was trimmed by 2 bases and the J gene end by 11 bases; junction bases not matched to a gene: 9. The CDR3 contains 14 residues. The CDR3 bases are TGTGCCAGCAGCTTAAGGACAGGGGGTCAAGGGGCTTTCTTT. Its translation is CASSLRTGGQGAFF. Together with reference TRBV5-4 and TRBJ1-1, the CDR3 gives the full variable domain: ETGVTQSPTHLIKTRGQQVTLRCSSQSGHNTVSWYQQALGQGPQFIFQYYREEENGRGNFPPRFSGLQFPNYSSELNVNALELDDSALYLCASSLRTGGQGAFFGQGTRLTVV.

For this clone: Other nucleotide sequences in the sample specify the same CDR3. The CDR3: CASVRDNYGYTF. DNA for the CDR3: TGTGCCAGCGTCCGGGATAACTATGGCTACACCTTC. The chain joins TRBV2 to TRBJ1-2, with D uncertain. V was clipped by 8 bases and J by 1 base, with 8 bases between them. The CDR3 has 12 residues. Germline V lookup: CDR1 SNHLY, CDR2 FYNNEI.

This clone turned up a few times. The V call is TRBV10-2, the J call TRBJ2-7, with 9 bases identical to TRBD1. V dropped 10 bases and J dropped 4; count of bases not matched to a gene: 14. CDR3 length: 15 residues. Per germline, CDR1 WSHSY and CDR2 SAAADI. The CDR3 is CATTPHGTGLYEQYF. The CDR3 DNA sequence: TGCGCCACCACGCCTCACGGGACAGGGCTGTACGAGCAGTACTTC.

This chain connects TRBV7-9 to TRBJ2-7; D possibly corresponds to TRBD1 (5 bases). Trimming stripped 4 bases from V and 3 bases from J, with 10 bases between. The CDR3 sequence is 13 residues long. Germline loops: CDR1 SEHNR, CDR2 FQNEAQ (reference sequence). The CDR3 nucleotides are TGTGCCAGCAGCTCGTTGGACATCTACGAGCAGTACTTC. Amino acids: CASSSLDIYEQYF.

J is TRBJ1-1 and V is TRBV18; 11 bases fit TRBD1. The V gene end was trimmed by 2 bases and the J gene end by 2 bases; junction bases not matched to a gene: 4. The germline V gene encodes CDR1 KGHSH and CDR2 LQKENI. This CDR3 has 16 amino acids. CDR3 loop: CASSPIGQGANTEAFF. As DNA, the CDR3 is TGTGCCAGCTCACCAATCGGACAGGGGGCAAACACTGAAGCTTTCTTT.

In its sample, this clone was seen many times. The DNA of the CDR3 is TGTGCCAGCAACCAGGGCCGCTTCTACAATGAGCAGTTCTTC. The encoded protein is CASNQGRFYNEQFF. The chain is built from TRBV2 and TRBJ2-1; tentatively, D is TRBD1 (5 bases). Germline CDR1 reads SNHLY; CDR2 reads FYNNEI. The length of the CDR3 is 14 residues. V was shortened by 7 bases and J by 3 bases, with 13 bases between the two germline ends. Looking up the rest from reference TRBV2 and TRBJ2-1 gives the full variable domain: EPEVTQTPSHQVTQMGQEVILRCVPISNHLYFYWYRQILGQKVEFLVSFYNNEISEKSEIFDDQFSVERPDGSNFTLKIRSTKLEDSAMYFCASNQGRFYNEQFFGPGTRLTVL.

Note on this clone: A read error may produce the germline difference seen at one junction end. The chain has TRBV7-7 and TRBJ1-1; D unresolved. This CDR3 comprises 13 residues. Germline CDR1 is SSHAT and CDR2 is FNYEAQ (reference sequence). The CDR3 bases are TGTGCTAGCAGCTTGGAGTATAACACTGAAGCTTTCTTT. This sequence encodes CASSLEYNTEAFF.

This clone was observed a few times. The rearrangement links TRBV7-3 to TRBJ2-5; the D gene is possibly TRBD2 (5 bases). Germline CDR1 SGHTA, CDR2 FQGTGA. V lost 4 bases, J lost 2 bases, and 17 bases lay in between. CDR3 length: 16 amino acids. CDR3 bases: TGTGCCAGCAGCTCTGGACTTCCCGGATCACAAGAGACCCAGTACTTC. It specifies CASSSGLPGSQETQYF.